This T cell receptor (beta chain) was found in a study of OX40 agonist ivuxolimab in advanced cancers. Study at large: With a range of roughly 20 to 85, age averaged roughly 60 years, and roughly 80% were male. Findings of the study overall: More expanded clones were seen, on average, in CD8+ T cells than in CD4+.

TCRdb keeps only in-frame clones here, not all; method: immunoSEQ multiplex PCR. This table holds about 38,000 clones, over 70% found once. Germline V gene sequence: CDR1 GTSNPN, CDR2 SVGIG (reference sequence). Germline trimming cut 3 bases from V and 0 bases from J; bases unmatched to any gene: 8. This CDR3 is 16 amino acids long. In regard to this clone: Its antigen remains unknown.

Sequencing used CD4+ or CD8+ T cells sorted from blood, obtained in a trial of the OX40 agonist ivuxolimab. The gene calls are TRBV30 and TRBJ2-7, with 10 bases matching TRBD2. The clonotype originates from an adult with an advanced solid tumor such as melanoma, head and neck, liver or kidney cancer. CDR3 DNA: TGTGCCTGGAGCCTCCTACTAGCGGGAAGCTCCTACGAGCAGTACTTC. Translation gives CAWSLLLAGSSYEQYF.